This section outlines one TCR beta chain sequence together with its context. The sample belongs to a study of blood T cell repertoires in COVID-19. Overall study context: The United States, Italy and Spain were the sources of the acute and convalescent COVID-19 samples.

Germline V gene sequence: CDR1 MNHNS, CDR2 SASEGT. V lost 0 bases and J 0 bases, leaving 9 bases between the germline ends. The CDR3 has 16 residues. Per the original methods: Reference gene primer amplification yielded estimated nucleated cell counts. Data came from immunoSEQ multiplex PCR; TCRdb stores just in-frame clones and leaves some out. The V and J calls and clone size were taken over from that table, and D and trimming were inferred from the DNA. The table lists 120,000 or so clones, less than 90% of them singletons. This chain joins TRBV6-1 and TRBJ1-5; D is unresolved. Sequences were obtained from peripheral blood. The sequence was obtained from a woman at least 80 years old with acute or convalescent COVID-19. The CDR3, as DNA: TGTGCCAGCAGTGAAGCCCCCCGGTTTAGCAATCAGCCCCAGCATTTT. Amino acid sequence: CASSEAPRFSNQPQHF.